This is a list of T cell receptor beta chains from one sample in a study of Graves' ophthalmopathy and Graves' hyperthyroidism. TCRdb processed the multiplex PCR reads anew with MiXCR; each CDR3 protein has one entry. This table has 200,000 to 250,000 distinct CDR3 sequences, around 28% appearing once. Sequences were obtained from peripheral blood. The origin of the receptors is a man in his fifties or sixties with Graves' ophthalmopathy. Both conserved end residues are part of each CDR3. The order of the fields is V gene, J gene, CDR3 length, CDR3 protein.

V: TRBV12-3/TRBV12-4; J: TRBJ1-1; length: 12; CDR3: CATGTHNTEAFF
V: TRBV28; J: TRBJ2-7; length: 16; CDR3: CASSFPPGTGIDEQYF
V: TRBV2; J: TRBJ1-2; length: 12; CDR3: CASTQGYYGYTF
V: TRBV29-1; J: TRBJ2-5; length: 17; CDR3: CSVEGLAGEEYQETQYF
V: TRBV6-2/TRBV6-3; J: TRBJ2-7; length: 11; CDR3: CASGRYYEQYF
V: TRBV2; J: TRBJ2-3; length: 20; CDR3: CASSETPGTSGRLTSDTQYF
V: TRBV28; J: TRBJ2-7; length: 16; CDR3: CASSTGRGPVPYEQYF
V: TRBV12-3/TRBV12-4; J: TRBJ2-5; length: 14; CDR3: CASRDLPAEQTQYF
V: TRBV7-9; J: TRBJ2-7; length: 15; CDR3: CASSLPWTGAHEQYF
V: TRBV12-3/TRBV12-4; J: TRBJ1-2; length: 14; CDR3: CASSRLAGGSGYTF
V: TRBV19; J: TRBJ2-7; length: 15; CDR3: CASSYYSGKSDEQYF
V: TRBV19; J: TRBJ2-5; length: 15; CDR3: CASSPRAGVTETQYF
V: TRBV12-3/TRBV12-4; J: TRBJ2-6; length: 14; CDR3: CASTIPTGANVLTF